The subject of this entry is one T cell receptor beta chain. These data belong to a study of blood T cell repertoires in COVID-19. The overall study: From the United States, Italy and Spain came samples of acute and convalescent COVID-19. Sample material is recorded as cDNA or gDNA derived from T cells, B-cell-depleted T cells, or PBMCs.

While infection was still active, Seattle patients were enrolled and then followed longitudinally. This CDR3 is 15 amino acids long. Germline V gene sequence: CDR1 SGHDT, CDR2 YYEEEE. Trimming cost V 0 bases and J 1 base, with 11 bases left between them. In the original processing: Nucleated cell number was recorded as an estimate derived from reference gene primer amplification. Clones were read by immunoSEQ multiplex PCR, and TCRdb kept only the in-frame ones, dropping some. The DNA gave D and trimming, while V, J and clone size come from that table. The data show about 150,000 clones, about nine tenths seen once.

V and J are TRBV5-6 and TRBJ2-7; tentative D call: TRBD1 (6 bases). The sequenced sample consisted of peripheral blood. The receptor's source is a man younger than 35 with COVID-19, enrolled during active disease. CDR3 in amino acids: CASSLVPDSSYEQYF. The CDR3 DNA is TGTGCCAGCAGCTTGGTTCCGGACAGTTCCTACGAGCAGTACTTC.